One sample yielded the 10 T cell receptor beta chains listed below, sequenced in a study of CXCR3-negative and CXCR3-positive naive CD8 T cells. Through 5' RACE with UMI labels, the TRB cDNA libraries were prepared. No DNA is given; TCRdb re-called the 5' RACE reads and lists each CDR3 protein once. Its clone listing holds some 40,000 distinct CDR3 sequences. Input material: memory CD8+ T cells from blood. Source of these receptors: a human donor in good health. Some clones in this sample may be carry-over from other donors' samples.

This chain connects TRBV4-3 to TRBJ2-7; TCRdb outputs TRBD1, but without DNA this stays unchecked. This CDR3 region has 18 residues. Germline V gene lookup returns CDR1 LGHNA and CDR2 YSLEER. The CDR3 here is CASSPAHLQGPSSYEQYF.

The CDR3 is CSVESGQGAYEQYF. The genes are TRBV29-1 and TRBJ2-7; TCRdb picks TRBD1, but there is no DNA to check that call. Germline assignment: CDR1 SQVTM and CDR2 ANQGSEA. CDR3 size: 14 residues.

The CDR3 region is CASSSGTSTPYNEQFF. The rearrangement uses TRBV7-8 and TRBJ2-1; TCRdb indicates TRBD2, and absent DNA this call remains unverified. CDR3 length: 16 residues. The germline V gene encodes CDR1 SGHVS and CDR2 FQNEAQ.

This chain connects TRBV7-9 to TRBJ2-7; checking the TCRdb D call of TRBD1 is not possible without DNA. The CDR3 is 15 residues long. CDR1 is SEHNR and CDR2 is FQNEAQ in the germline V gene (reference sequence). The CDR3 protein is CASSSGQGDPYEQYF.

This clonotype is classed as medium-sized by frequency. The V gene is TRBV12-5, the J gene TRBJ1-5. The CDR3 spans 15 residues. CDR1 and CDR2 from the germline V gene are LGHNT and FRNRAP. This CDR3 reads CASAPQGGGNQPQHF.

The chain has TRBV29-1 and TRBJ2-7. Germline lookup yields CDR1 SQVTM and CDR2 ANQGSEA. CDR3 size: 12 residues. Here the CDR3 reads CSVNGPAYEQYF.

This chain connects TRBV7-9 to TRBJ1-1. Germline CDR1 reads SEHNR; CDR2 reads FQNEAQ (reference sequence). This CDR3 is 14 amino acids long. CDR3 region: CASSFTGSWPEAFF.

This chain links TRBV11-2 with TRBJ1-6. The CDR3 consists of 15 residues. CDR1 is SGHAT and CDR2 is FQNNGV in the germline V gene. CDR3 loop: CASSLALESNSPLHF.

The chain uses TRBV4-1 and TRBJ2-5; TCRdb reports TRBD2, a call that lacks DNA to check it against. The V gene's germline CDR1 is MGHRA and CDR2 YSYEKL. This CDR3 is 15 amino acids long. Here the CDR3 reads CASSQEAGGWETQYF.

CDR3 in amino acids: CASSPVWREDRETQYF. The chain carries TRBV14 and TRBJ2-5; the D gene TCRdb calls, TRBD2, cannot be checked with no DNA. The CDR3 sequence is 16 residues long. Germline assignment: CDR1 SGHDN and CDR2 FVKESK.